The rows below give T cell receptor beta chains drawn from one sample of a study of cytomegalovirus exposure and HLA in healthy donors. Libraries were prepared by immunoSEQ multiplex PCR; TCRdb keeps only in-frame clonotypes and omits some of them. The sample consists of approximately 150,000 clones, about 80% of them appearing once. Sequenced sample: PBMCs. These receptors were taken from a middle-aged woman in good health and CMV-seronegative. CDR3s include the opening cysteine and the closing phenylalanine or tryptophan. The D gene is left open where the match is weak. Some rows mark clone size as missing; the rest say once, few, many or name a class of expanded clone.

d_gene,v_gene,j_gene,abundance,CDR3aa,CDR3nt
-,TRBV6-1,TRBJ2-2,once,CASSLKSPGELFF,TGTGCCAGCAGCCTTAAATCCCCCGGGGAGCTGTTTTTT
-,TRBV5-1,TRBJ2-5,-,CASRSQGLLETQYF,TGCGCCAGCAGGAGTCAGGGACTCCTAGAGACCCAGTACTTC
TRBD1,TRBV2,TRBJ2-5,-,CASSEVQGMGETQYF,TGTGCCAGCAGTGAAGTACAGGGGATGGGAGAGACCCAGTACTTC
TRBD2,TRBV13,TRBJ2-5,-,CASSLATSGETQYF,TGTGCCAGCAGCTTGGCGACTAGCGGGGAGACCCAGTACTTC
TRBD2,TRBV6-5,TRBJ2-7,once,CASSYSGLEAYEQYF,TGTGCCAGCAGTTACTCGGGACTAGAAGCCTACGAGCAGTACTTC
-,TRBV7-6,TRBJ2-5,-,CASSLGGQETQYF,TGTGCCAGCAGCTTAGGAGGGCAAGAGACCCAGTACTTC
TRBD2,TRBV5-1,TRBJ2-2,-,CASSRIAGGYTGELFF,TGCGCCAGCAGCCGGATAGCGGGAGGGTACACCGGGGAGCTGTTTTTT
-,TRBV4-2,TRBJ1-4,-,CASSFDRSEKLFF,TGTGCCAGCAGCTTTGACAGAAGCGAAAAACTGTTTTTT
TRBD2,TRBV19,TRBJ2-1,-,CASRASGSNEQFF,TGTGCCAGTAGGGCTAGCGGGAGTAATGAGCAGTTCTTC
TRBD1,TRBV7-2,TRBJ2-7,-,CASSLGQGVDEQYF,TGTGCCAGCAGCTTAGGACAGGGGGTGGACGAGCAGTACTTC
-,TRBV7-2,TRBJ1-2,few,CASSPRVGGVGYGYTF,TGTGCCAGCAGCCCCCGAGTGGGAGGGGTAGGCTATGGCTACACCTTC
-,TRBV29-1,TRBJ2-2,-,CSVDYPGATGELFF,TGCAGCGTTGATTACCCAGGGGCCACCGGGGAGCTGTTTTTT
TRBD2,TRBV9,TRBJ2-1,-,CASSVASGRPPGEQFF,TGTGCCAGCAGCGTAGCGAGCGGGAGGCCCCCTGGGGAGCAGTTCTTC
-,TRBV5-1,TRBJ2-3,-,CASSPGLNYNTDTQYF,TGCGCCAGCAGCCCCGGACTGAACTATAACACAGATACGCAGTATTTT
TRBD2,TRBV5-6,TRBJ2-3,-,CASRAAGGGEDTQYF,TGTGCCAGCAGGGCGGCGGGAGGAGGAGAAGATACGCAGTATTTT
-,TRBV6-5,TRBJ1-1,-,CASSYSSNWGEAFF,TGTGCCAGCAGTTACTCGAGTAATTGGGGGGAGGCTTTCTTT
TRBD2,TRBV5-1,TRBJ2-7,-,CASSLGPGTSAYEQYF,TGCGCCAGCAGCTTGGGGCCCGGGACTAGCGCCTACGAGCAGTACTTC
-,TRBV7-3,TRBJ2-3,-,CASSQVGGVGGDTQYF,TGTGCCAGCAGCCAGGTCGGGGGAGTAGGTGGAGATACGCAGTATTTT
TRBD2,TRBV5-6,TRBJ2-3,-,CASSFVAGGVMYTQYF,TGTGCCAGCAGCTTTGTAGCGGGAGGGGTCATGTATACGCAGTATTTT
TRBD1,TRBV27,TRBJ1-5,-,CASGTLGQGINQPQHF,TGTGCCAGCGGTACCTTGGGACAGGGGATCAATCAGCCCCAGCATTTT
TRBD1,TRBV11-1,TRBJ1-1,-,CASSHRQGLNTEAFF,TGTGCCAGCAGTCATCGACAGGGGTTGAACACTGAAGCTTTCTTT
-,TRBV2,TRBJ1-5,once,CASSEASGGQPQHF,TGTGCCAGCAGTGAAGCGTCCGGCGGGCAGCCCCAGCATTTT
-,TRBV11-2,TRBJ1-1,-,CASSGMRGMNTEAFF,TGTGCCAGCAGCGGTATGAGAGGGATGAACACTGAAGCTTTCTTT
-,TRBV27,TRBJ1-2,once,CASSRGQDNYGYTF,TGTGCCAGCAGCCGCGGGCAGGATAACTATGGCTACACCTTC
-,TRBV5-6,TRBJ1-2,-,CASSHGQKYGYTF,TGTGCCAGCAGCCATGGACAGAAATATGGCTACACCTTC
-,TRBV5-6,TRBJ1-3,once,CASSLGTSGNTIYF,TGTGCCAGCAGCCTTGGGACATCCGGAAACACCATATATTTT
TRBD2,TRBV2,TRBJ2-5,few,CASSRGTSDRETQYF,TGTGCCAGCAGCCGTGGGACTAGCGATCGCGAGACCCAGTACTTC